This T cell receptor (beta chain) was recovered during a study of response to subunit inactivated influenza vaccine. Study results and caveats: A suggestion made by the authors is that each seasonal influenza vaccination recruits few new T cells.

This CDR3 has 14 residues. V was trimmed by 10 bases and J by 0 bases, leaving 16 bases between them. Germline loops: CDR1 MDHEN, CDR2 SYDVKM. TCRdb reprocessed the RT-PCR reads via MiXCR and lists one record per CDR3 protein. Of approximately 520,000 distinct CDR3 sequences listed, over 25% are singletons. Concerning this clonotype itself: Its antigen is not identified.

This specimen was CD4+ T cells sorted from PBMCs, taken 5 to 6 days after vaccination. J is TRBJ2-7 and V is TRBV28, with a weak D call TRBD2 (6 bases). This clonotype originated in a man aged 45-60 years who received an inactivated influenza vaccine. CDR3 sequence: CATGGLAISYEQYF. The CDR3 nucleotides read TGTGCCACTGGCGGGCTAGCGATCTCCTACGAGCAGTACTTC.